Presented here are 28 T cell receptor beta chains from one specimen sequenced in a study of blood T cell repertoires in COVID-19. Generated by immunoSEQ multiplex PCR, the TCRdb table keeps only in-frame clones and is missing some. The sample includes some 100,000 clones, 84% of them seen just once. The specimen was peripheral blood. The source is a woman over 75 with active or convalescent COVID-19.

J is TRBJ1-3 and V is TRBV19; TRBD1 matches at 9 bases. After removal of 10 bases from V and 0 bases from J, the junction contained 4 bases not matched to a gene. CDR3 length equals 14 residues. From germline, CDR1 is LNHDA and CDR2 SQIVND (reference sequence). The DNA for the CDR3 is TGTGCCACCAAGGACAGGGGCTCTGGAAACACCATATATTTT. Protein product: CATKDRGSGNTIYF.

The V call is TRBV20-1, the J call TRBJ2-1; 10 nucleotides line up with TRBD2. CDR1 DFQATT and CDR2 SNEGSKA come from the germline V gene (reference sequence). This CDR3 contains 15 residues. The V segment lost 3 bases and the J segment 2 bases; nucleotides outside the gene matches: 4. CDR3 coding DNA: TGCAGTGCTAGTCTACTAGCGGGACCCTACAATGAGCAGTTCTTC. It translates to CSASLLAGPYNEQFF.

V and J are TRBV5-1 and TRBJ2-4, with D perhaps matching TRBD2 (6 bases). The CDR3 contains 16 residues. CDR1 is SGHRS, CDR2 YFSETQ, per germline. Trimming shortened V by 0 bases and J by 1 base, and 11 bases separated the two germline ends. The CDR3 bases are TGCGCCAGCAGCTTGGAGCCGGGGAGGGCCAAAAACATTCAGTACTTC. The encoded protein is CASSLEPGRAKNIQYF.

The V and J genes are TRBV6-5 and TRBJ2-1; 8 bases are shared with TRBD1. The CDR3 sequence is 15 residues long. J lost 12 bases, V lost 3 bases, and 13 bases had no gene match. Germline V gives CDR1 MNHEY, CDR2 SVGAGI. CDR3: CASSYSGGAFEGQFF. The CDR3 DNA is TGTGCCAGCAGTTATTCAGGGGGCGCATTCGAAGGGCAGTTCTTC.

The CDR3 is CASSLPTGRGGELFF. The CDR3, as DNA: TGTGCCAGCAGCCTTCCGACAGGTCGAGGGGGGGAGCTGTTTTTT. The chain is built from TRBV3-1 (or the pseudogene TRBV3-2) and TRBJ2-2; tentatively, D is TRBD1 (6 bases). Germline CDR1 and CDR2: LGHDT and YNNKEL (reference sequence). CDR3 length: 15 residues. Trimming cost V 4 bases and J 8 bases, with 17 bases left between them.

V usage is TRBV5-1 and J usage is TRBJ1-4; no clear D. V lost 0 bases and J lost 6, with 12 bases in between. Germline values: CDR1 SGHRS, CDR2 YFSETQ. The CDR3 consists of 15 residues. DNA of the CDR3: TGCGCCAGCAGCTTGGCACGGTCTTCTGATGAAAAACTGTTTTTT. This translates into CASSLARSSDEKLFF.

V is TRBV28 and J is TRBJ1-2; 11 bases are a match to TRBD1. The trim removed 4 bases at V and 6 bases at J, leaving 16 bases unmatched. The CDR3 spans 18 residues. Germline CDR1 reads MDHEN; CDR2 reads SYDVKM. The chain's CDR3 is CASSSPPSFRTGGDGYTF. The CDR3 DNA follows: TGTGCCAGCAGTTCCCCTCCCTCTTTTCGGACAGGGGGCGATGGCTACACCTTC.

The rearrangement joins TRBV6-5 to TRBJ2-1; 9 nucleotides match TRBD2. V lost 2 bases and J lost 7; bases outside the gene matches: 6. Looked up from germline, CDR1 is MNHEY and CDR2 is SVGAGI. The CDR3 consists of 15 residues. CDR3 sequence (DNA): TGTGCCAGCAGTTACGAGGCGGGAGGGCGTAATGAGCAGTTCTTC. Its protein product is CASSYEAGGRNEQFF.

This rearrangement joins TRBV19 to TRBJ2-1; TRBD1 matches at 9 bases. Losses at the gene ends were 9 bases for V and 1 base for J; bases not matched to a gene: 7. The CDR3 is made up of 15 amino acids. Germline V gene sequence: CDR1 LNHDA, CDR2 SQIVND (reference sequence). The DNA of the CDR3 is TGTGCCAGCGACGGAGGGACAGGGTCCTACAATGAGCAGTTCTTC. Its protein is CASDGGTGSYNEQFF.

In regard to this clone: Compared with germline, one end of the junction differs, possibly owing to a read error. This chain links TRBV18 with TRBJ2-7; 11 bases align to TRBD2. CDR1 and CDR2 from the germline V gene are KGHSH and LQKENI. This CDR3 is 15 amino acids long. The CDR3 DNA reads as TGTGCCAGCTCAGCACCGGGACTAGCGGTCTACGAGCAGTACTTC. Translated, it gives CASSAPGLAVYEQYF.

Note on this clone: Additional DNA sequences in this sample encode the identical CDR3. The rearrangement uses TRBV2 and TRBJ2-3, with a tentative D call TRBD1 (5 bases). V was cut by 7 bases and J by 1 base, with 9 bases left in between. This CDR3 contains 13 residues. Germline V gene sequence: CDR1 SNHLY, CDR2 FYNNEI. In DNA form, the CDR3 reads TGTGCCAGCAATGGGGCGGGCACAGATACGCAGTATTTT. Translated, it gives CASNGAGTDTQYF.

The chain couples TRBV9 to TRBJ1-4; a weak D match, TRBD1 (5 bases). The CDR3 covers 17 residues. V lost 0 bases, J lost 8 bases, and 20 bases lay in between. Germline loops: CDR1 SGDLS, CDR2 YYNGEE. CDR3 in DNA: TGTGCCAGCAGCGTAGCCCCTTCAGGGCTTCTAGGGGAAAAACTGTTTTTT. Amino acids: CASSVAPSGLLGEKLFF.

The genes are TRBV7-3 and TRBJ2-5; a possible D gene is TRBD2 (7 bases). Germline CDR1 reads SGHTA; CDR2 reads FQGTGA. This CDR3 region has 14 residues. V gave up 5 bases and J gave up 2 bases, with 12 bases separating them. CDR3: CASSLEGGQETQYF. The DNA for the CDR3 is TGTGCCAGCAGCCTAGAGGGGGGGCAAGAGACCCAGTACTTC. The entire variable domain, with the rest obtained from reference TRBV7-3 and TRBJ2-5, is as follows: GAGVSQTPSNKVTEKGKYVELRCDPISGHTALYWYRQSLGQGPEFLIYFQGTGAADDSGLPNDRFFAVRPEGSVSTLKIQRTERGDSAVYLCASSLEGGQETQYFGPGTRLLVL.

The genes are TRBV2 and TRBJ2-7; tentative D call: TRBD1 (5 bases). CDR3 length: 15 amino acids. Germline loops: CDR1 SNHLY, CDR2 FYNNEI. With 4 bases removed from V and 3 bases from J, the gap between germline ends came to 16 bases. CDR3 nucleotide sequence: TGTGCCAGCAGTGGGCTGGGGCGGCAACTCTACGAGCAGTACTTC. Its protein product is CASSGLGRQLYEQYF.

The rearrangement uses TRBV18 and TRBJ2-1, with 7 positions matching TRBD1. The CDR3 spans 14 residues. Germline CDR1 is KGHSH and CDR2 is LQKENI. Trimming cost V 4 bases and J 5 bases; bases outside gene matches: 5. CDR3 residues: CASSLRGSDNEQFF. DNA of the CDR3: TGTGCCAGCTCACTCAGGGGGAGCGACAATGAGCAGTTCTTC.

The chain uses TRBV27 and TRBJ2-1; tentative D call: TRBD2 (6 bases). V shed 3 bases and J shed 5 bases, with 11 bases lying between them. The CDR3 length is 14 residues. CDR1 and CDR2 (germline): MNHEY, SMNVEV (reference sequence). The CDR3 is CASSFIADHNEQFF. CDR3 DNA: TGTGCCAGCAGTTTCATAGCGGACCACAATGAGCAGTTCTTC.

The chain carries TRBV6-2 or TRBV6-3 and TRBJ2-3, with 13 bases lining up with TRBD2. This CDR3 is built from 18 residues. Germline assignment: CDR1 MNHEY and CDR2 SVGEGT. The trim removed 6 bases at V and 0 bases at J, leaving 9 bases unmatched. The CDR3: CASSPTSGRGGSTDTQYF. The CDR3 region has the DNA TGTGCCAGCAGCCCCACTAGCGGGAGGGGCGGTAGCACAGATACGCAGTATTTT.

J is TRBJ2-2 and V is TRBV10-1; 12 nucleotides agree with TRBD2. After removal of 5 bases from V and 4 bases from J, the junction contained 2 bases not matched to a gene. The CDR3 runs 15 residues. Germline V gives CDR1 WNHNN, CDR2 SYGVQD (reference sequence). The DNA of the CDR3 is TGCGCCAGCAGTCAGACTAGCGGGGGCACCGGGGAGCTGTTTTTT. This gives the protein CASSQTSGGTGELFF.

J is TRBJ2-2 and V is TRBV25-1; D is possibly TRBD1 (7 bases). V lost 11 bases to trimming and J lost 7 bases, with 14 bases between them. The CDR3 runs 12 residues. Germline CDR1 MGHDK, CDR2 SYGVNS. The DNA for the CDR3 is TGTGCCGTCGCAGGGGGAGGCGGGGAGCTGTTTTTT. Its translation: CAVAGGGGELFF.

The chain combines TRBV12-3 or TRBV12-4 with TRBJ2-7; D not certain. The CDR3 has 13 amino acids. The V end lost 4 bases, the J end lost 0 bases, and 7 bases lay between the germline ends. The CDR3 protein is CASSSSSSYEQYF. The CDR3 region has the DNA TGTGCCAGCAGTTCCTCCAGCTCCTACGAGCAGTACTTC.

The chain recombines TRBV19 with TRBJ2-1; 12 bases fit TRBD2. The length of the CDR3 is 15 residues. V trimming: 3 bases; J trimming: 6 bases; junction bases outside the gene matches: 3. Germline V gene lookup returns CDR1 LNHDA and CDR2 SQIVND (reference sequence). The CDR3 protein is CASSMGLAGLNEQFF. The DNA of the CDR3 is TGTGCCAGTAGTATGGGACTAGCGGGCCTCAATGAGCAGTTCTTC.

This clone was seen a single time. This chain connects TRBV7-2 to TRBJ1-4; TRBD1 matches at 7 bases. Germline loops: CDR1 SGHTA, CDR2 FQGNSA. The trim removed 3 bases at V and 10 bases at J, leaving 8 bases unmatched. This CDR3 region has 14 residues. The DNA for the CDR3 is TGTGCCAGCAGCTTGCAGGGGGGAGATGTAAAACTGTTTTTT. As protein: CASSLQGGDVKLFF. The full variable domain, with the rest looked up from reference TRBV7-2 and TRBJ1-4, is GAGVSQSPSNKVTEKGKDVELRCDPISGHTALYWYRQSLGQGLEFLIYFQGNSAPDKSGLPSDRFSAERTGGSVSTLTIQRTQQEDSAVYLCASSLQGGDVKLFFGSGTQLSVL.

V gene TRBV18 combines with J gene TRBJ2-2; TRBD1 matches at 10 bases. Germline assignment: CDR1 KGHSH and CDR2 LQKENI. J gave up 7 bases and V 2 bases, and 4 bases lay outside the gene matches. The CDR3 is 15 residues long. The CDR3 sequence is CASSPGTGEIGELFF. The CDR3 nucleotides read TGTGCCAGCTCACCAGGGACAGGGGAGATCGGGGAGCTGTTTTTT.

CDR3 residues: CASSRQQGLTVPGANVLTF. The CDR3 DNA follows: TGCGCCAGCAGTCGTCAACAGGGGTTGACGGTCCCTGGGGCCAACGTCCTGACTTTC. The chain links TRBV23-1 to TRBJ2-6; 7 nucleotides match TRBD1. TRBV23-1 counts as an open reading frame of uncertain function. With 4 bases clipped from V and 2 bases from J, the junction kept 14 bases outside the gene matches. This CDR3 has 19 amino acids.

V gene TRBV6-5 combines with J gene TRBJ1-1; 8 bases line up with TRBD1. V trimming: 2 bases; J trimming: 1 base; junction bases outside the gene matches: 3. The CDR3 is 15 residues long. Per germline, CDR1 MNHEY and CDR2 SVGAGI. The CDR3, as DNA: TGTGCCAGCAGTTACCCCGGACAGGGGAACACTGAAGCTTTCTTT. Its protein product is CASSYPGQGNTEAFF.

This clone appeared a few times. The chain combines TRBV6-5 with TRBJ1-2; 10 nucleotides align to TRBD1. The CDR3 has 13 amino acids. V was clipped by 6 bases and J by 6 bases; unmatched bases: 4. Germline lookup yields CDR1 MNHEY and CDR2 SVGAGI. This chain's CDR3 is CASSLTGGDGYTF. The CDR3 DNA reads as TGTGCCAGCAGCTTGACAGGGGGCGATGGCTACACCTTC.

The chain uses TRBV12-3 or TRBV12-4 and TRBJ2-7; 7 positions agree with TRBD1. This CDR3 comprises 13 residues. J lost 4 bases, V lost 7 bases, and 7 bases had no gene match. The CDR3 loop reads CASNGQGVYEQYF. CDR3 nucleotide sequence: TGTGCCAGCAATGGCCAGGGGGTATACGAGCAGTACTTC.

This clone was recorded a few times. The V and J genes are TRBV3-1 (or the pseudogene TRBV3-2) and TRBJ1-1, with unresolved D. The germline V and J ends were trimmed by 7 bases and 6 bases, with 9 bases remaining between them. This CDR3 comprises 11 residues. CDR1 LGHDT and CDR2 YNNKEL come from the germline V gene (reference sequence). The CDR3 sequence: CASTNRAEAFF. The CDR3 region has the DNA TGTGCCAGCACCAACAGAGCTGAAGCTTTCTTT.